Listed here is a single T cell receptor (beta chain). This specimen belongs to a study of neoadjuvant anti-PD-1 for oral cavity cancer. There are 15 residues in the CDR3. Trimming removed 4 bases from V and 2 bases from J, with 14 bases in between. Germline V CDR1 and CDR2: MNHNS, SASEGT. Sequencing used immunoSEQ multiplex PCR; TCRdb keeps in-frame clones, though not all of them. Of 72,000 or so clones listed, 80% to 90% are singletons. The rearrangement joins TRBV6-1 to TRBJ1-1, with D perhaps TRBD1 (6 bases). This TCR was sampled from a person aged 35-79 years with oral cavity squamous cell carcinoma. The sequencing here drew on PBMCs, taken before nivolumab (anti-PD-1) treatment. The CDR3 reads CASSAGGGTNTEAFF. In DNA, the CDR3 is TGTGCCAGCAGTGCGGGAGGGGGTACCAACACTGAAGCTTTCTTT.